These 2 T cell receptor beta chains share one sample of origin, sequenced in a study of PD-1 blockade in classical Hodgkin lymphoma. TCRdb keeps only in-frame clones here, not all; method: immunoSEQ multiplex PCR. The sample records 9,500 to 10,000 clones, about 93% being singletons. Relapse after autologous stem cell transplantation occurred in every patient, and brentuximab vedotin exposure varied. The input for sequencing was peripheral blood mononuclear cells (PBMCs), taken at baseline. These receptor sequences come from a human donor with classical Hodgkin lymphoma.

The CDR3 loop reads CASSLDGVNYGYTF. CDR3 in DNA: TGTGCCAGCAGCTTAGATGGGGTAAACTATGGCTACACCTTC. This chain links TRBV7-6 with TRBJ1-2; D is ambiguous. Per the germline V gene, CDR1 is SGHVS and CDR2 is FNYEAQ. The CDR3 has 14 amino acids. Trimming removed 1 base at V and 2 bases at J, with 8 bases between.

This rearrangement joins TRBV6-5 to TRBJ2-1, with 7 bases identical to TRBD2. The CDR3 length is 16 residues. J was trimmed by 12 bases and V by 0 bases; bases with no gene match: 14. Germline V gives CDR1 MNHEY, CDR2 SVGAGI. CDR3 residues: CASSYSIELAESLQFF. CDR3 nucleotides: TGTGCCAGCAGTTACTCTATCGAGCTAGCGGAGAGTTTGCAGTTCTTC.